The T cell receptor (beta chain) under discussion was sequenced for a study of T cell responses to AZD1222 COVID-19 vaccine. Notes on the study in general: Dominant CD4 TCR responses targeted spike regions 160-218 and 743-854. Epitopes outside B.1.351 and B.1.1.7 mutated regions reportedly drew nearly half of spike TCRs. Without day 14 samples, only post-peak T cell repertoires were studied. Only five or six AZD1222 recipients were seropositive at baseline.

This table comes from immunoSEQ multiplex PCR, and its TCRdb copy is limited to in-frame clones, with some not included. The data hold 140,000 or so clones, with roughly 94% observed a single time. In the case of this clone: What it binds is not known.

Germline CDR1 reads MNHEY; CDR2 reads SMNVEV (reference sequence). This CDR3 region has 14 residues. Between the trimmed V and J ends, which lost 6 bases and 6 bases, there was a span of 15 bases. Specimen: peripheral blood, collected on day 0 of AZD1222 vaccination. The clonotype originates from an adult in good health. J is TRBJ2-1 and V is TRBV27; D is undetermined. CDR3: CASRAGPSTNEQFF. The CDR3 DNA reads TGTGCCAGCAGGGCCGGGCCGTCGACCAATGAGCAGTTCTTC.